The 6 T cell receptor beta chains below all came from one sample that was sequenced in a study of control samples from healthy donors and cancer patients. Clones were read by immunoSEQ multiplex PCR, and TCRdb kept only the in-frame ones, dropping some. Of 98,000 or so clones in the sample, approximately 82% were seen once. Specimen: blood. Receptor source: a man aged 55 to 70 in good health.

This rearrangement joins TRBV11-3 to TRBJ2-3; D is unresolved. Germline CDR1 reads SGHNT; CDR2 reads YENEEA. The V end lost 1 base, the J end lost 5 bases, and 7 bases lay between the germline ends. The CDR3 is 13 amino acids. CDR3 loop: CASSLVIGDTQYF. The CDR3 DNA sequence: TGTGCCAGCAGCTTAGTAATTGGAGATACGCAGTATTTT.

This rearrangement joins TRBV5-1 to TRBJ2-1, with 8 bases identical to TRBD1. V was clipped by 4 bases and J by 7 bases; unmatched bases: 16. CDR3 length: 17 amino acids. CDR1 and CDR2 from the germline V gene are SGHRS and YFSETQ. CDR3 region: CASSPSPDRGIWNEQFF. DNA for the CDR3: TGCGCCAGCAGCCCCTCCCCAGACAGGGGAATTTGGAATGAGCAGTTCTTC.

The chain is built from TRBV4-1 and TRBJ2-7; possible D gene TRBD1, 6 bases. Trimming pared 1 base from V and 6 bases from J, leaving 7 bases between. Germline V gene data show CDR1 as MGHRA and CDR2 as YSYEKL. This CDR3 is built from 12 residues. This CDR3 reads CASSQGGGEQYF. The CDR3, as DNA: TGCGCCAGCAGCCAAGGAGGGGGCGAGCAGTACTTC.

The chain combines TRBV9 with TRBJ1-3; the match to TRBD1 covers 10 bases. This CDR3 spans 16 amino acids. Germline CDR1 reads SGDLS; CDR2 reads YYNGEE. V gave up 5 bases and J gave up 0 bases; unmatched junction bases: 5. CDR3 coding DNA: TGTGCCAGCAGTGACCGGGACAGGGGCTCTGGAAACACCATATATTTT. Its translation: CASSDRDRGSGNTIYF.

The chain has TRBV5-6 and TRBJ1-5; D not certain. Trimming cost V 1 base and J 0 bases, with 8 bases left between them. Germline values: CDR1 SGHDT, CDR2 YYEEEE. There are 15 residues in the CDR3. CDR3 sequence (DNA): TGTGCCAGCAGCTTGACACCTTATAGCAATCAGCCCCAGCATTTT. It yields the protein CASSLTPYSNQPQHF.

The chain has TRBV6-1 and TRBJ2-1, with D possibly being TRBD1 or TRBD2 (6 bases each). V was cut by 2 bases and J by 0 bases, with 20 bases left in between. This CDR3 has 19 amino acids. The germline V gene encodes CDR1 MNHNS and CDR2 SASEGT. The CDR3 DNA reads TGTGCCAGCAGTGAAATTGGAGGGGGGTGGAAGAGCTCCTACAATGAGCAGTTCTTC. Protein product: CASSEIGGGWKSSYNEQFF.